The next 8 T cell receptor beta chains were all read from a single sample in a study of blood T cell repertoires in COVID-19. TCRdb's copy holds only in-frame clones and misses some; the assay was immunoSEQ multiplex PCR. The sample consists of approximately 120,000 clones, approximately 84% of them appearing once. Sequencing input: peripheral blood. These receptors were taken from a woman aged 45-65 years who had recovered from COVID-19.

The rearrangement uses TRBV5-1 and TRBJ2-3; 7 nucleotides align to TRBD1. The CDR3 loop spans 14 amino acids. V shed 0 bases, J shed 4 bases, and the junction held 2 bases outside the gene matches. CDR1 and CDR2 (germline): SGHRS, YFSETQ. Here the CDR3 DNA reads TGCGCCAGCAGCTTGGGCAGGGGGTCAGATACGCAGTATTTT. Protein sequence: CASSLGRGSDTQYF.

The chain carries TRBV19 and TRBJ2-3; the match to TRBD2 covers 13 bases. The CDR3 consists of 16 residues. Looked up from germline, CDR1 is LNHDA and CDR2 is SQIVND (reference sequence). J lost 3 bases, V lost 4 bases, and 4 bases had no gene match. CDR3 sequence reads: CASSTTGLAGTDTQYF. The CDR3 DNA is TGTGCCAGTAGTACGACGGGACTAGCGGGAACAGATACGCAGTATTTT.

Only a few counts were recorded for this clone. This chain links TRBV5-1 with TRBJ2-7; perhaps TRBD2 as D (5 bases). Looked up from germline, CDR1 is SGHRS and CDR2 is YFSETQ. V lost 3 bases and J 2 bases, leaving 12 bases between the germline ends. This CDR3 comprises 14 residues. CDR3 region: CASSWGVSAYEQYF. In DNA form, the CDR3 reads TGCGCCAGCAGCTGGGGAGTGAGCGCCTACGAGCAGTACTTC.

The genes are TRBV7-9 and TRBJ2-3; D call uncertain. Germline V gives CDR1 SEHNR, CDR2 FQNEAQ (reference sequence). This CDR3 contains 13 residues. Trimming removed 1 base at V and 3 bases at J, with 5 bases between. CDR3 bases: TGTGCCAGCAGCTTAGAAATAACAGATACGCAGTATTTT. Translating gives CASSLEITDTQYF.

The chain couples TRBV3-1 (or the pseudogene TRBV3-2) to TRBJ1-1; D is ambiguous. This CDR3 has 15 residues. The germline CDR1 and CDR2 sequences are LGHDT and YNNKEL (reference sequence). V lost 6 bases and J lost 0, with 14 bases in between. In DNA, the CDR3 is TGTGCCAGCAGACTCTATGATGCCTTGAACACTGAAGCTTTCTTT. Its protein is CASRLYDALNTEAFF.

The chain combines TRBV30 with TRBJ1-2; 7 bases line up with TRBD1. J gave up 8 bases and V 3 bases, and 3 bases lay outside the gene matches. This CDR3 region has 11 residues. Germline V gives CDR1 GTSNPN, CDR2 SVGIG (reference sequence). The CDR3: CAWRATGGYTF. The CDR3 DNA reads TGTGCCTGGAGGGCGACAGGGGGCTACACCTTC.

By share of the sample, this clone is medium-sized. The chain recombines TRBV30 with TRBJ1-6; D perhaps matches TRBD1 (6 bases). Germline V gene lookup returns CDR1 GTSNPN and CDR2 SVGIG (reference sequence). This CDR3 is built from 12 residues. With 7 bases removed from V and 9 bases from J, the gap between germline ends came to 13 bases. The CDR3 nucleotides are TGTGCCTTACAGGGAGACGGTTCACCCCTCCACTTT. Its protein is CALQGDGSPLHF.

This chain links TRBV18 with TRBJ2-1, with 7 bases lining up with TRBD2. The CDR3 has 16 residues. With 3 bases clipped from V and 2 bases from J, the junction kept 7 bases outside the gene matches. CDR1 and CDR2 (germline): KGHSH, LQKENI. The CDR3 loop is CASSPLLATPYNEQFF. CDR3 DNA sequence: TGTGCCAGCTCACCTCTACTAGCGACCCCCTACAATGAGCAGTTCTTC.